This TCR beta chain was retrieved from a study of CD8+ T cells in alopecia areata. As for the study in general: In an open-label trial, patients got 5 to 10 mg tofacitinib twice daily.

Per the germline V gene, CDR1 is MNHEY and CDR2 is SVGAGI. CDR3 length: 13 amino acids. The ends were cut back, 2 bases at V and 2 bases at J, with 7 bases in the middle. Following extraction, RNA underwent reverse transcription to cDNA, which served as the sequencing template. TCRdb's table, derived via immunoSEQ multiplex PCR, lists solely in-frame clones and lacks some. The data contain about 110,000 clones, roughly 84% of them singletons. Treatment denoted: oral pan-JAK inhibitor, 5-10 mg twice daily. The sequence came from a human donor with alopecia areata. The chain recombines TRBV6-5 with TRBJ2-7, with TRBD2 as a possible D gene (5 bases). The sample here was CD8+ T cells sorted from blood, taken at week 24, from a patient treated with tofacitinib. The CDR3 sequence: CASSYRGTYEQYF. CDR3 nucleotide sequence: TGTGCCAGCAGTTACCGAGGGACCTACGAGCAGTACTTC.